Listed below are T cell receptor beta chains from one sample, sequenced in a study of early T cells in non-severe SARS-CoV-2 infection. TCRdb reanalysed the 5' RACE reads using MiXCR and keeps one entry per CDR3 protein. The repertoire consists of about 83,000 distinct CDR3 sequences, with under 11% occurring once and the leading ten covering 7% to 9%. This material consisted of whole blood, taken at baseline. Receptors originate from an adult who was a healthcare worker with PCR-confirmed SARS-CoV-2 infection or an uninfected control (not recorded which). Both conserved end residues are part of each CDR3. The D gene is left open where the match is weak. Expanded clones get a size class; other rows say once, few or many, or leave the size out.

v_gene: TRBV3-1; abundance: few; d_gene: .; j_gene: TRBJ1-1; CDR3aa: CASRRGDMNTEAFF; CDR3nt: TGTGCCAGCAGGAGGGGAGACATGAACACTGAAGCTTTCTTT
v_gene: TRBV7-9; abundance: .; d_gene: TRBD1; j_gene: TRBJ2-7; CDR3aa: CASSTYQGESYEQYF; CDR3nt: TGTGCCAGCAGCACGTACCAGGGGGAATCCTACGAGCAGTACTTC
v_gene: TRBV28; abundance: .; d_gene: .; j_gene: TRBJ2-7; CDR3aa: CASSHGPDSTYEQYF; CDR3nt: TGTGCCAGCAGTCATGGGCCGGACAGTACCTACGAGCAGTACTTC
v_gene: TRBV5-1; abundance: few; d_gene: TRBD1; j_gene: TRBJ2-7; CDR3aa: CASSGGVHRGTDEQYF; CDR3nt: TGCGCCAGCAGCGGTGGGGTCCACAGGGGGACTGACGAGCAGTACTTC
v_gene: TRBV12-3/TRBV12-4; abundance: many; d_gene: TRBD2; j_gene: TRBJ2-7; CDR3aa: CASGTRSGLREQYF; CDR3nt: TGTGCCAGCGGGACTAGATCGGGGCTGCGCGAGCAGTACTTC
v_gene: TRBV12-3/TRBV12-4; abundance: .; d_gene: TRBD1; j_gene: TRBJ2-7; CDR3aa: CASSLGQGGSYEQYF; CDR3nt: TGTGCCAGCAGTCTGGGACAGGGTGGCTCCTACGAGCAGTACTTC
v_gene: TRBV5-1; abundance: .; d_gene: .; j_gene: TRBJ1-6; CDR3aa: CASRGTEATNSPLHF; CDR3nt: TGCGCCAGCAGAGGGACGGAGGCGACAAATTCACCCCTCCACTTT
v_gene: TRBV28; abundance: few; d_gene: TRBD1; j_gene: TRBJ2-1; CDR3aa: CASSLGGTVHYNEQFF; CDR3nt: TGTGCCAGCAGCCTAGGTGGGACAGTGCACTACAATGAGCAGTTCTTC
v_gene: TRBV9; abundance: .; d_gene: .; j_gene: TRBJ2-3; CDR3aa: CASSVAPVPGTDTQYF; CDR3nt: TGTGCCAGCAGCGTAGCTCCGGTTCCCGGCACAGATACGCAGTATTTT
v_gene: TRBV25-1; abundance: few; d_gene: TRBD1; j_gene: TRBJ2-7; CDR3aa: CASSSHGTGAHEQYF; CDR3nt: TGTGCCAGCAGTTCCCACGGGACAGGTGCCCACGAGCAGTACTTC
v_gene: TRBV6-5; abundance: many; d_gene: TRBD1; j_gene: TRBJ1-2; CDR3aa: CASISWRQGAGGYTF; CDR3nt: TGTGCCAGTATCTCGTGGCGACAGGGGGCTGGCGGCTACACCTTC
v_gene: TRBV12-3/TRBV12-4; abundance: .; d_gene: .; j_gene: TRBJ2-7; CDR3aa: CASSLAAYSYEQYF; CDR3nt: TGTGCCAGCAGTTTAGCAGCCTACTCCTACGAGCAGTACTTC
v_gene: TRBV7-3; abundance: .; d_gene: TRBD2; j_gene: TRBJ2-1; CDR3aa: CASSRSRLAGGSEQFF; CDR3nt: TGTGCCAGCAGCCGTAGTAGACTAGCGGGAGGGAGTGAGCAGTTCTTC
v_gene: TRBV9; abundance: .; d_gene: TRBD2; j_gene: TRBJ2-7; CDR3aa: CASSAGTSGPSYEQYF; CDR3nt: TGTGCCAGCAGCGCGGGGACTAGCGGTCCCTCCTACGAGCAGTACTTC
v_gene: TRBV19; abundance: many; d_gene: .; j_gene: TRBJ2-1; CDR3aa: CASSISLYNEQFF; CDR3nt: TGTGCCAGTAGTATATCTCTTTACAATGAGCAGTTCTTC